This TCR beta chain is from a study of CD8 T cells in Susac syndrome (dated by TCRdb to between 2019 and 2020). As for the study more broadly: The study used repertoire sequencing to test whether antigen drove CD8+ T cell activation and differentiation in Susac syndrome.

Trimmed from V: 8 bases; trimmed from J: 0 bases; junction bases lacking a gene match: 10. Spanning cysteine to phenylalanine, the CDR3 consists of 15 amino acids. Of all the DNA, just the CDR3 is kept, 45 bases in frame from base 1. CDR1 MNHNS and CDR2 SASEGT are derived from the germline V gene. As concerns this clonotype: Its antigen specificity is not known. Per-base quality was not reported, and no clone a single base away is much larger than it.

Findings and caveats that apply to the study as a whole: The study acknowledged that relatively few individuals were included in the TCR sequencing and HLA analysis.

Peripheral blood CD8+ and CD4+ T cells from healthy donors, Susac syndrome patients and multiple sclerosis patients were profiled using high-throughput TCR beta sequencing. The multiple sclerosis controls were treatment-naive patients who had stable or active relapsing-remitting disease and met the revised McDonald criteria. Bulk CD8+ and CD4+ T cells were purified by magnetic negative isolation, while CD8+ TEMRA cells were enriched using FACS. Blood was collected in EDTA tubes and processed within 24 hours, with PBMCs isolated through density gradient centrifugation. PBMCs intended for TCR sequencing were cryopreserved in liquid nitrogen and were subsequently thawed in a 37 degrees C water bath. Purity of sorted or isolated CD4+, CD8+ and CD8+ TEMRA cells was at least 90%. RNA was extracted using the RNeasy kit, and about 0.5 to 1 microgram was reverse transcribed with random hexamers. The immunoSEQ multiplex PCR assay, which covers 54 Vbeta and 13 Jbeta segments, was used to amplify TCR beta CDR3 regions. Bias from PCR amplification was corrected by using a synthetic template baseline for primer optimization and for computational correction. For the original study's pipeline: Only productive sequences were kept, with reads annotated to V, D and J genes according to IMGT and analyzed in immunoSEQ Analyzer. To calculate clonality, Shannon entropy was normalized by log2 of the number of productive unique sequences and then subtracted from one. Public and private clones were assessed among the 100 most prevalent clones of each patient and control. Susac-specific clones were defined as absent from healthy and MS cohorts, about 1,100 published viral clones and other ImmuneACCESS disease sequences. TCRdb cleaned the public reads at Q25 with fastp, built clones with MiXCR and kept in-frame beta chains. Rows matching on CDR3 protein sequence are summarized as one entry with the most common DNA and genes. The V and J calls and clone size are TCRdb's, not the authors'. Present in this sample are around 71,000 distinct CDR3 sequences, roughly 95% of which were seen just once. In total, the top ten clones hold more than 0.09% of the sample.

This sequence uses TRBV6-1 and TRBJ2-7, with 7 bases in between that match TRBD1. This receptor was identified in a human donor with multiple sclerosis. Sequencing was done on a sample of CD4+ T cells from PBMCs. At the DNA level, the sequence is TGTGCCAGCTGGCCAGACAGGGCGAGCTCCTACGAGCAGTACTTC. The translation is CASWPDRASSYEQYF.